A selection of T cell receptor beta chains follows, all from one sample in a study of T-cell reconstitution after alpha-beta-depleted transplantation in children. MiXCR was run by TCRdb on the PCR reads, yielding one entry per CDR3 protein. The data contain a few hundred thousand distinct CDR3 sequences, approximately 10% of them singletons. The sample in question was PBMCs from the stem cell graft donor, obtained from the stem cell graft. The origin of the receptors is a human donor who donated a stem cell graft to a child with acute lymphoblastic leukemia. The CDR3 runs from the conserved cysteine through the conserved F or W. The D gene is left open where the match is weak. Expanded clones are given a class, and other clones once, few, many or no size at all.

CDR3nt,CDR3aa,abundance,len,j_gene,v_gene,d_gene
TGTGCCAGCAGTTTTGGTATCCCTTACGAGCAGTACTTC,CASSFGIPYEQYF,many,13,TRBJ2-7,TRBV12-3/TRBV12-4,.
TGCAGTGCTAGAGGGGGGGATCAGCCCCAGCATTTT,CSARGGDQPQHF,few,12,TRBJ1-5,TRBV20-1,.
TGTGCCAGCAGGCCCGACCCCACAGATACGCAGTATTTT,CASRPDPTDTQYF,.,13,TRBJ2-3,TRBV28,.
TGTGCCAGCAGCGTAGCGGGAGGCCCCCCGGGGACGCAGTATTTT,CASSVAGGPPGTQYF,.,15,TRBJ2-3,TRBV9,TRBD2
TGTGGCAGCAGTTTAGACAGGAGCTCCTACAATGAGCAGTTCTTC,CGSSLDRSSYNEQFF,.,15,TRBJ2-1,TRBV11-3,.
TGTGCCAGCAGTAAGCGGACGGGAAGGAACAATCAGCCCCAGCATTTT,CASSKRTGRNNQPQHF,few,16,TRBJ1-5,TRBV6-1,.
TGTGCCAGCAGCCGGGGAGCGGGAGGCGGAAGCTCCTACAATGAGCAGTTCTTC,CASSRGAGGGSSYNEQFF,few,18,TRBJ2-1,TRBV6-4,TRBD2
TGCAGTGCTAGTCGGGGGGAACCCTACGAGCAGTACTTC,CSASRGEPYEQYF,many,13,TRBJ2-7,TRBV20-1,TRBD2
TGCAGCGTTTGGCGGGAGAGTGAGCAGTTCTTC,CSVWRESEQFF,few,11,TRBJ2-1,TRBV29-1,TRBD2
TGTGCCAGCAGTCCCGGGACAGGGGTGGGGTATGGCTACACCTTC,CASSPGTGVGYGYTF,few,15,TRBJ1-2,TRBV28,TRBD1
TGTGCCAGCAGCTACAGGGGGCCGGCCGAGCAGTACTTC,CASSYRGPAEQYF,.,13,TRBJ2-7,TRBV7-2,TRBD1
TGTGCCAGCAGCCAAGGCGGGACTCCCTACAATGAGCAGTTCTTC,CASSQGGTPYNEQFF,.,15,TRBJ2-1,TRBV14,.
TGTGCCAGCAGCTTAACTAGCGGGAGGGCCCCTGAGCAGTTCTTC,CASSLTSGRAPEQFF,few,15,TRBJ2-1,TRBV11-2,TRBD2
TGTGCCAGTAGTATGTACACGAGGGGGGACAATGAGCAGTTCTTC,CASSMYTRGDNEQFF,.,15,TRBJ2-1,TRBV19,.
TGCGCCAGCAGCCCGCAACAGGGAGGGTCCTACGAGCAGTACTTC,CASSPQQGGSYEQYF,.,15,TRBJ2-7,TRBV5-1,.
TGTGCCAGCAGTTTACAGGGGGCCTCACCGCGCGGCTACACCTTC,CASSLQGASPRGYTF,.,15,TRBJ1-2,TRBV28,TRBD1
TGTGCCAGCAGCTTAGCGCCTGGTACAGATACGCAGTATTTT,CASSLAPGTDTQYF,many,14,TRBJ2-3,TRBV7-2,.
TGCAGTGCTAGAGGCTCGCGGGAGGTGGAGAAGCAGTACTTC,CSARGSREVEKQYF,many,14,TRBJ2-7,TRBV20-1,TRBD2
TGTGCCAGCAGAGGGGGTCTCGGGGCTACGAGGGGATTTAATGAAAAACTGTTTTTT,CASRGGLGATRGFNEKLFF,.,19,TRBJ1-4,TRBV7-8,.
TGTGCCACCGGGACTAGCTATCTAACAGATACGCAGTATTTT,CATGTSYLTDTQYF,few,14,TRBJ2-3,TRBV7-9,TRBD2
TGTGCCACCAGTGATCCACTAGCGGGAGTGTCAGATACGCAGTATTTT,CATSDPLAGVSDTQYF,.,16,TRBJ2-3,TRBV24-1,TRBD2
TGTGCCAGCAGCTTAGCGACAGCTTCTTACAATGAGCAGTTCTTC,CASSLATASYNEQFF,.,15,TRBJ2-1,TRBV7-8,.
TGTGCCAGCTCACCGTTCCACGGCGTGGAGACCCAGTACTTC,CASSPFHGVETQYF,few,14,TRBJ2-5,TRBV18,.
TGCGCCAGCAGCCGGACAGGGGTTTCGACGGGTGAGACCCAGTACTTC,CASSRTGVSTGETQYF,many,16,TRBJ2-5,TRBV5-1,TRBD1
TGTGCCAGCAGTTATCGGGGGAGTGGCACAGATACGCAGTATTTT,CASSYRGSGTDTQYF,.,15,TRBJ2-3,TRBV6-5,.
TGTGCCACCCGACAGGGAGAAAGGGTCTCCTATAATTCACCCCTCCACTTT,CATRQGERVSYNSPLHF,few,17,TRBJ1-6,TRBV15,TRBD1
TGCGCCAGCAGGGGAGATACGCAGTATTTT,CASRGDTQYF,few,10,TRBJ2-3,TRBV5-1,.
TGTGCCAGCAGTTTTCAGCAGGGGTATGGCTACACCTTC,CASSFQQGYGYTF,.,13,TRBJ1-2,TRBV27,.
TGTGCCAGCAGCTTATCGGGGACTAGCGGGGCACCCCAGTACTTC,CASSLSGTSGAPQYF,few,15,TRBJ2-5,TRBV7-2,TRBD2
TGTGCCAGCAGTGGAGAGGTGCTAGTTGAGACCCAGTACTTC,CASSGEVLVETQYF,few,14,TRBJ2-5,TRBV12-3/TRBV12-4,.
TGTGCCTGGAGTGCCCGACTTGACACTCCCCAGCATTTT,CAWSARLDTPQHF,.,13,TRBJ1-5,TRBV30,.
TGTGCCAGCAGCTTGTACGGGACCGCTTACGAGCAGTACTTC,CASSLYGTAYEQYF,few,14,TRBJ2-7,TRBV5-6,.
TGTGCCACCAGCGGGACAGGGGGACAAGAGACCCAGTACTTC,CATSGTGGQETQYF,many,14,TRBJ2-5,TRBV24-1,TRBD1
TGCAGTGCTAGAGAGAGGGGGAGGGACGTGCGAGAGACCCAGTACTTC,CSARERGRDVRETQYF,few,16,TRBJ2-5,TRBV20-1,.
TGCGCCAGCAGCCAAGATCAGCTCTCCTACGAGCAGTACTTC,CASSQDQLSYEQYF,few,14,TRBJ2-7,TRBV4-1,.
TGTGCCAGCAGCCGGACTAGAGAGCAGTTCTTC,CASSRTREQFF,many,11,TRBJ2-1,TRBV9,TRBD2
TGTGCCAGCAGTACCGCAGGGGGCAAATCGGACGGCTACACCTTC,CASSTAGGKSDGYTF,.,15,TRBJ1-2,TRBV27,TRBD1
TGTGCCAGCATCATCCCAAACCCAGGGGAGCAGTACTTC,CASIIPNPGEQYF,few,13,TRBJ2-7,TRBV7-8,.
TGCAGTGCGTCAATCCCGGGACTAGCCCCAACGGCCCCCCACTACGAGCAGTACTTC,CSASIPGLAPTAPHYEQYF,few,19,TRBJ2-7,TRBV20-1,TRBD2
TGCAGTGCTAGAGAAGGGACTAGGATCTACGAGCAGTACTTC,CSAREGTRIYEQYF,few,14,TRBJ2-7,TRBV20-1,TRBD2
TGTGCCAGCAGCTCCGGGACAGGGGTTGCTGAGCAGTTCTTC,CASSSGTGVAEQFF,few,14,TRBJ2-1,TRBV7-2,TRBD1
TGTGCCAGCAGTCAGACAGGGGAGGGAAAAAATGGCTACACCTTC,CASSQTGEGKNGYTF,many,15,TRBJ1-2,TRBV6-1,TRBD1
TGTGCCAGCAGCTTAGCCGGGACAGATTCCTACGAGCGGTACTTC,CASSLAGTDSYERYF,.,15,TRBJ2-7,TRBV7-2,TRBD1
TGTGCCAGCAGCCCTCAGTGGGGGCGAGCGGAGAACTCCTACAATGAGCAGTTCTTC,CASSPQWGRAENSYNEQFF,.,19,TRBJ2-1,TRBV9,.
TGCGCCAGCAGCCAAGGAGTAGGGAGCTACGAGCAGTACTTC,CASSQGVGSYEQYF,many,14,TRBJ2-7,TRBV4-1,.
TGTGCTAGTTCGGTGATGTCGTACCAAGAGACCCAGTACTTC,CASSVMSYQETQYF,.,14,TRBJ2-5,TRBV12-5,.
TGCAGTGCTAACGGGCGGGAGACCCAGTACTTC,CSANGRETQYF,few,11,TRBJ2-5,TRBV20-1,.
TGTGCCAGCGATTGGGGAGGTCTCGGGTACGAGCAGTACTTC,CASDWGGLGYEQYF,.,14,TRBJ2-7,TRBV5-5,.
TGTGCCAGCAGCCCTTTTGTAGCAGATACGCAGTATTTT,CASSPFVADTQYF,many,13,TRBJ2-3,TRBV9,.
TGCGCCAGCAGCCAGGACGCGGGAGGGCCCTCAGATACGCAGTATTTT,CASSQDAGGPSDTQYF,.,16,TRBJ2-3,TRBV5-1,TRBD2
TGTGCCACCAGAGGCCAGGAGCCCAATCAGCCCCAGCATTTT,CATRGQEPNQPQHF,few,14,TRBJ1-5,TRBV15,.
TGCGCCAGCAGCCAAGACCCGGACAGGGGGTACGAGCAGTACTTC,CASSQDPDRGYEQYF,many,15,TRBJ2-7,TRBV4-3,TRBD1
TGTGCCAGCAGTTACCAGAAAGGGTACGAGCAGTACTTC,CASSYQKGYEQYF,.,13,TRBJ2-7,TRBV27,.
TGCAGTGCTAGAGAAGTGGCGGGACAGACCAATGAGCAGTTCTTC,CSAREVAGQTNEQFF,few,15,TRBJ2-1,TRBV20-1,.
TGTGCCAGCAGCTCTAGGACAGGGGGAGATACGCAGTATTTT,CASSSRTGGDTQYF,few,14,TRBJ2-3,TRBV5-5,TRBD1